The present T cell receptor (beta chain) was sequenced within a study of technical replicates of blood from several donors (dated by TCRdb to the late 2010s). Looking up the germline V gene yields CDR1 SGDLS and CDR2 YYNGEE. Compared with germline, V lacks 3 bases and J lacks 6 bases; bases without a gene match: 4. The CDR3 holds 15 amino acids from the cysteine to the phenylalanine. The sequence is cut down to CDR3 DNA, 45 bases in frame from base 1. Turning to this clone: Its specific antigen is unknown. Base qualities are not recorded, but no much larger clone differs from it by a single base.

To prepare the library, the immunoSEQ multiplex PCR assay was applied. Here the immuneACCESS table is served through TCRdb, limited to in-frame sequences with V and J called. Missing clones are a known gap in these copies; in checked studies unresolved V genes cover under half, and the rest lacks a known reason. The sample data list 85,000 to 100,000 clones, and around 95% of these were observed just once. The ten largest clones capture more than 0.2% of the sample. This receptor was obtained from a human donor in good health. The chain uses TRBV9 and TRBJ2-1; 12 junctional bases match TRBD2. Sample: T cells isolated from PBMCs. The CDR3 amino acid sequence is: CASSASGRAINEQFF. The DNA sequence reads TGTGCCAGCAGCGCTAGCGGGAGGGCTATCAATGAGCAGTTCTTC.